The sequence of this T cell receptor (beta chain) was determined in a study of blood T cell repertoires in COVID-19. Study-wide background: The origin of the acute and convalescent COVID-19 samples was the United States, Italy and Spain. Sources were T cells, B-cell-depleted T cells, or PBMCs; the material itself was cDNA or gDNA.

Germline-derived CDR1 and CDR2 are LNHDA and SQIVND (reference sequence). There are 16 residues in the CDR3. Patients of the Seattle cohort, enrolled during active infection, were followed longitudinally. Original handling: Reference gene primer amplification yielded estimated nucleated cell counts. Method: immunoSEQ multiplex PCR; TCRdb's copy keeps in-frame clones and lacks some. For V, J and clone size, that table is used; D and trimming come from the DNA. The table shows fewer than 450,000 clones, with 80% to 90% occurring only once. The chain recombines TRBV19 with TRBJ2-7, with D unresolved. The end of the DNA aligns better with TRBJ2-5, so the J call may be wrong. Sequencing was performed on peripheral blood. This receptor was identified in a woman in her 50s with COVID-19, enrolled during active disease. The CDR3 loop is CASSIVPTRSGETQYF. For the CDR3, the DNA is TGTGCCAGTAGTATAGTCCCGACACGTTCGGGAGAGACCCAGTACTTC.